These T cell receptor beta chains were read from a single sample in a study of blood T cell repertoires in COVID-19. Generated by immunoSEQ multiplex PCR, the TCRdb table keeps only in-frame clones and is missing some. The sample gives about 110,000 clones, 85% to 90% of which show up once; 1.1% is in the top ten. The sample was peripheral blood. Every receptor here comes from a human donor in a cohort sampled during active COVID-19. CDR3s include the opening cysteine and the closing phenylalanine or tryptophan. The order of the fields is CDR3 protein, CDR3 DNA, CDR3 length, D gene, J gene, clone size, V gene. A D gene is named only where the DNA matches it firmly. Some rows have no size entry. The others give once, few or many, or a class for an expanded clone.

CDR3aa: CASSPYETLTYNSPLHF
CDR3nt: TGTGCCAGCAGCCCCTATGAGACACTTACCTATAATTCACCCCTCCACTTT
len: 17
d_gene: -
j_gene: TRBJ1-6
abundance: -
v_gene: TRBV3-1/TRBV3-2

CDR3aa: CASSRTGGGRGEQYF
CDR3nt: TGTGCCAGCAGCCGAACCGGGGGGGGCCGAGGCGAGCAGTACTTC
len: 15
d_gene: TRBD2
j_gene: TRBJ2-7
abundance: -
v_gene: TRBV3-1/TRBV3-2

CDR3aa: CATSRDRGSTDTQYF
CDR3nt: TGTGCCACCAGCAGGGACAGGGGTAGCACAGATACGCAGTATTTT
len: 15
d_gene: TRBD1
j_gene: TRBJ2-3
abundance: -
v_gene: TRBV15

CDR3aa: CASRAPDRVLGGYTF
CDR3nt: TGTGCCAGTAGGGCCCCCGACAGGGTCTTAGGTGGCTACACCTTC
len: 15
d_gene: TRBD1
j_gene: TRBJ1-2
abundance: -
v_gene: TRBV19

CDR3aa: CASSSRGGWQETQYF
CDR3nt: TGTGCCAGCAGCTCTAGAGGGGGCTGGCAAGAGACCCAGTACTTC
len: 15
d_gene: TRBD1
j_gene: TRBJ2-5
abundance: -
v_gene: TRBV7-6

CDR3aa: CATRGTGPNTEAFF
CDR3nt: TGTGCCACCAGGGGGACAGGGCCGAACACTGAAGCTTTCTTT
len: 14
d_gene: TRBD1
j_gene: TRBJ1-1
abundance: -
v_gene: TRBV24-1

CDR3aa: CASSLMGGTEAFF
CDR3nt: TGTGCCAGCAGCTTAATGGGGGGCACTGAAGCTTTCTTT
len: 13
d_gene: -
j_gene: TRBJ1-1
abundance: -
v_gene: TRBV7-9

CDR3aa: CASSLDGTQNEKLFF
CDR3nt: TGCGCCAGCAGCCTAGACGGGACACAGAATGAAAAACTGTTTTTT
len: 15
d_gene: -
j_gene: TRBJ1-4
abundance: few
v_gene: TRBV5-1

CDR3aa: CASSASGGDQETQYF
CDR3nt: TGTGCCAGCAGCGCTAGCGGGGGGGACCAAGAGACCCAGTACTTC
len: 15
d_gene: TRBD2
j_gene: TRBJ2-5
abundance: once
v_gene: TRBV7-2

CDR3aa: CASSGRQGAWGPEAFF
CDR3nt: TGTGCCAGCAGCGGCCGACAGGGGGCTTGGGGGCCTGAAGCTTTCTTT
len: 16
d_gene: TRBD1
j_gene: TRBJ1-1
abundance: -
v_gene: TRBV9

CDR3aa: CASSVLQGGYTF
CDR3nt: TGTGCCAGCAGCGTACTGCAGGGTGGCTACACCTTC
len: 12
d_gene: -
j_gene: TRBJ1-2
abundance: few
v_gene: TRBV9

CDR3aa: CASTRTSGSGDTQYF
CDR3nt: TGTGCCAGCACCAGGACTAGCGGGAGTGGGGATACGCAGTATTTT
len: 15
d_gene: TRBD2
j_gene: TRBJ2-3
abundance: -
v_gene: TRBV5-4

CDR3aa: CASSPGTGGGDAEKLFF
CDR3nt: TGTGCCAGCAGCCCCGGGACAGGGGGTGGCGATGCTGAAAAACTGTTTTTT
len: 17
d_gene: TRBD1
j_gene: TRBJ1-4
abundance: -
v_gene: TRBV7-9

CDR3aa: CASRRSGQYNEKLFF
CDR3nt: TGTGCCAGCAGGCGATCGGGACAGTATAATGAAAAACTGTTTTTT
len: 15
d_gene: TRBD1
j_gene: TRBJ1-4
abundance: -
v_gene: TRBV25-1

CDR3aa: CASSPTGTAISNQPQHF
CDR3nt: TGTGCCAGCAGCCCCACCGGGACAGCCATTTCTAATCAGCCCCAGCATTTT
len: 17
d_gene: TRBD1
j_gene: TRBJ1-5
abundance: -
v_gene: TRBV7-3

CDR3aa: CASSPRVNLNTEAFF
CDR3nt: TGTGCCAGCAGCCCCCGGGTCAACCTCAACACTGAAGCTTTCTTT
len: 15
d_gene: -
j_gene: TRBJ1-1
abundance: -
v_gene: TRBV9

CDR3aa: CASSTGQGRIEKLFF
CDR3nt: TGCGCCAGCAGCACCGGACAGGGGAGGATTGAAAAACTGTTTTTT
len: 15
d_gene: TRBD1
j_gene: TRBJ1-4
abundance: many
v_gene: TRBV4-3

CDR3aa: CASSLQEYSGNTIYF
CDR3nt: TGTGCCAGCAGCTTACAGGAATACTCTGGAAACACCATATATTTT
len: 15
d_gene: -
j_gene: TRBJ1-3
abundance: -
v_gene: TRBV7-4

CDR3aa: CASSLTRYRALPEAFF
CDR3nt: TGTGCCAGCAGTTTAACCCGCTACAGGGCCCTCCCTGAAGCTTTCTTT
len: 16
d_gene: -
j_gene: TRBJ1-1
abundance: -
v_gene: TRBV28

CDR3aa: CSVEGRGHTDTQYF
CDR3nt: TGCAGCGTTGAAGGGCGGGGGCACACAGATACGCAGTATTTT
len: 14
d_gene: -
j_gene: TRBJ2-3
abundance: -
v_gene: TRBV29-1

CDR3aa: CASSGQNPVFDTEAFF
CDR3nt: TGCGCCAGCAGCGGACAGAATCCTGTGTTTGACACTGAAGCTTTCTTT
len: 16
d_gene: -
j_gene: TRBJ1-1
abundance: once
v_gene: TRBV5-1

CDR3aa: CASSLGYIDTQYF
CDR3nt: TGTGCCAGCAGCTTAGGTTACATAGATACGCAGTATTTT
len: 13
d_gene: -
j_gene: TRBJ2-3
abundance: -
v_gene: TRBV7-6

CDR3aa: CASNPGQGVIRQFF
CDR3nt: TGTGCCAGCAACCCAGGACAGGGGGTTATCAGGCAGTTCTTC
len: 14
d_gene: TRBD1
j_gene: TRBJ2-1
abundance: -
v_gene: TRBV7-9

CDR3aa: CASSHPGGNQPQHF
CDR3nt: TGCGCCAGCAGCCACCCAGGGGGCAATCAGCCCCAGCATTTT
len: 14
d_gene: -
j_gene: TRBJ1-5
abundance: -
v_gene: TRBV4-1

CDR3aa: CASSLDSGFSTDTQYF
CDR3nt: TGTGCCAGCAGCTTAGATTCGGGATTTAGCACAGATACGCAGTATTTT
len: 16
d_gene: -
j_gene: TRBJ2-3
abundance: -
v_gene: TRBV11-2

CDR3aa: CASTAGSGQPQHF
CDR3nt: TGTGCCAGCACCGCGGGGTCGGGACAGCCCCAGCATTTT
len: 13
d_gene: -
j_gene: TRBJ1-5
abundance: -
v_gene: TRBV12-3/TRBV12-4

CDR3aa: CAISGRQNTGELFF
CDR3nt: TGTGCCATCAGCGGAAGACAGAACACCGGGGAGCTGTTTTTT
len: 14
d_gene: -
j_gene: TRBJ2-2
abundance: -
v_gene: TRBV10-3

CDR3aa: CASSPHLAGGQETQYF
CDR3nt: TGTGCCAGCAGCCCCCATCTAGCGGGAGGGCAAGAGACCCAGTACTTC
len: 16
d_gene: TRBD2
j_gene: TRBJ2-5
abundance: once
v_gene: TRBV11-2